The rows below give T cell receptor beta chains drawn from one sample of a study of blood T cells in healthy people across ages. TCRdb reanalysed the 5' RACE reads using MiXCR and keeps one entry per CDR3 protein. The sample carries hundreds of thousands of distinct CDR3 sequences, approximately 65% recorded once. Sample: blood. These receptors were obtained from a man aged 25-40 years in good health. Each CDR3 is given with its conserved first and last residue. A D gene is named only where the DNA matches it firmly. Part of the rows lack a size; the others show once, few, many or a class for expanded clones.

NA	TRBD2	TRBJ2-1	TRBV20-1	CSAGGTSGVYNEQFF	TGCAGTGCCGGAGGGACTAGCGGGGTATACAATGAGCAGTTCTTC
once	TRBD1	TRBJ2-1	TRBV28	CASSSDRFPNEQFF	TGTGCCAGCAGCTCGGACAGGTTTCCCAATGAGCAGTTCTTC
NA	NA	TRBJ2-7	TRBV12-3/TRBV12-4	CASSFGQNEQYF	TGTGCCAGCAGTTTCGGGCAGAACGAGCAGTACTTC
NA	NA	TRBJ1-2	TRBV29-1	CSVAVGLGYTF	TGCAGCGTTGCTGTCGGACTCGGCTACACCTTC
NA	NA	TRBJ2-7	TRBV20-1	CSLGDGYEQYF	TGCAGTTTGGGGGACGGGTACGAGCAGTACTTC
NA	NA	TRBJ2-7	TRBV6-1	CASNQGAYEQYF	TGTGCCAGCAATCAGGGTGCCTACGAGCAGTACTTC
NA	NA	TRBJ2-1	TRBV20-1	CSARPGVRGEQFF	TGCAGTGCGCGACCCGGGGTGAGAGGCGAGCAGTTCTTC
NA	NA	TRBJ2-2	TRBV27	CASSPLSGTGELFF	TGTGCCAGCAGCCCCCTGTCGGGCACCGGGGAGCTGTTTTTT
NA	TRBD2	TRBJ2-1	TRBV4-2	CASSQERGVQRGSREQFF	TGTGCCAGCAGCCAAGAGCGGGGAGTCCAGCGGGGAAGTAGAGAGCAGTTCTTC
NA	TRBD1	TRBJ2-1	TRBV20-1	CSATDRDWSNEQFF	TGCAGTGCCACGGACAGGGACTGGTCCAATGAGCAGTTCTTC
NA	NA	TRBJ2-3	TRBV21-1	CASSKWTGVTDTQYF	TGTGCCAGCAGCAAATGGACAGGGGTAACAGATACGCAGTATTTT
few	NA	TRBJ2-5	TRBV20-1	CSARDLSLGSQETQYF	TGCAGTGCTAGAGACCTCTCCTTGGGGAGCCAAGAGACCCAGTACTTC
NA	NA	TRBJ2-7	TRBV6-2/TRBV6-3	CASNSGAAEQYF	TGTGCCAGCAATTCAGGGGCAGCCGAGCAGTACTTC
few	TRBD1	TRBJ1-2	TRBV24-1	CATSVPMTGSRYGYTF	TGTGCCACCAGTGTTCCTATGACAGGGTCACGCTATGGCTACACCTTC
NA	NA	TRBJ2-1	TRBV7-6	CASSFPGGHSEQFF	TGTGCCAGCAGCTTCCCCGGGGGACATAGTGAGCAGTTCTTC
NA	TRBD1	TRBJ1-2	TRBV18	CASSGNGQGTYGYTF	TGTGCCAGCTCTGGAAACGGACAGGGGACCTATGGCTACACCTTC
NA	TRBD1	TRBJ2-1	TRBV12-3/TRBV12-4	CASKAGTGFYNEQFF	TGTGCCAGCAAGGCCGGGACAGGGTTTTACAATGAGCAGTTCTTC
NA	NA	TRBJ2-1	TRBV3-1	CASSPGAVGEQFF	TGTGCCAGCAGCCCCGGGGCGGTCGGTGAGCAGTTCTTC
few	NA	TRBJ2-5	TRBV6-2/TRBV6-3	CASSYPGTVRETQYF	TGTGCCAGCAGTTACCCCGGGACGGTGAGGGAGACCCAGTACTTC
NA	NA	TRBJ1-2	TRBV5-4	CASSLDRRSYGYTF	TGTGCCAGCAGCTTGGACAGGAGGTCCTATGGCTACACCTTC
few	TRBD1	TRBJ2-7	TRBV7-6	CASSSDRSRYEQYF	TGTGCCAGCAGCTCGGACAGGAGCCGCTACGAGCAGTACTTC
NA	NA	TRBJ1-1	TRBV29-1	CSVSSSGTEAFF	TGCAGCGTGTCCTCTTCAGGCACTGAAGCTTTCTTT
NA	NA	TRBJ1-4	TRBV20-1	CSARDAGRGEKLFF	TGCAGCGCTAGAGATGCAGGGAGGGGTGAAAAACTGTTTTTT
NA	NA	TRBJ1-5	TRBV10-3	CATNRNNGEGQPQHF	TGTGCCACAAACCGTAATAACGGGGAGGGTCAGCCCCAGCATTTT
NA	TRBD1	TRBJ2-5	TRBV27	CASSLLDRGGQETQYF	TGTGCCAGCAGTTTATTGGACAGGGGCGGGCAAGAGACCCAGTACTTC
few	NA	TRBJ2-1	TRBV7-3	CASSLMGDLLGNEQFF	TGTGCCAGCAGCTTAATGGGGGACTTACTAGGGAATGAGCAGTTCTTC
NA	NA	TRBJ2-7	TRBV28	CASSFPHGPSIYEQYF	TGTGCCAGCAGTTTTCCCCACGGACCGTCGATTTACGAGCAGTACTTC
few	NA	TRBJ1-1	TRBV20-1	CSRGGNTEAFF	TGCAGTCGGGGGGGGAACACTGAAGCTTTCTTT
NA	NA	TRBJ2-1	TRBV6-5	CASSYSRPGDNEQFF	TGTGCCAGCAGTTACTCGAGACCAGGGGACAATGAGCAGTTCTTC
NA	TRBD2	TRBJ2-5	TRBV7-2	CASSFVSGEETQYF	TGTGCCAGCAGCTTTGTAAGCGGGGAAGAGACCCAGTACTTC
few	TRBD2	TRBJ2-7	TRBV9	CASSESGGSSYEQYF	TGTGCCAGCAGCGAAAGCGGGGGCAGCTCCTACGAGCAGTACTTC
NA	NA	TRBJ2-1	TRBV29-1	CSVVERNSYNEQFF	TGCAGCGTTGTCGAGCGGAACTCCTACAATGAGCAGTTCTTC
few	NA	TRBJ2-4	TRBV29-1	CSVEWGAKNIQYF	TGCAGCGTTGAATGGGGGGCCAAAAACATTCAGTACTTC
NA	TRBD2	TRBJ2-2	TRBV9	CASSAPLAGGNTGELFF	TGTGCCAGCAGCGCCCCTCTAGCGGGGGGGAACACCGGGGAGCTGTTTTTT
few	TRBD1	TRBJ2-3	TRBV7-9	CASILQGATAKNTQYF	TGTGCCAGCATCCTACAGGGGGCGACTGCAAAAAATACGCAGTATTTT
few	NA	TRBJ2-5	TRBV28	CASSIRRTSGETQYF	TGTGCCAGCAGCATCCGACGGACAAGCGGGGAGACCCAGTACTTC
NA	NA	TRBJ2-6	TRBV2	CAGSVEARANVLTF	TGTGCCGGCAGTGTCGAAGCAAGGGCCAACGTCCTGACTTTC
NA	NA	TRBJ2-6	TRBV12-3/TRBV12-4	CASRRGQSLSGANVLTF	TGTGCCAGCAGAAGAGGACAGTCCCTCTCTGGGGCCAACGTCCTGACTTTC
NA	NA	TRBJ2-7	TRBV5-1	CASSLEREFRYEQYF	TGCGCCAGCAGCTTGGAACGCGAGTTTCGCTACGAGCAGTACTTC
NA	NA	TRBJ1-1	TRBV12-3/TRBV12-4	CASSLPYSTTEAFF	TGTGCCAGCAGTTTACCCTACAGCACAACTGAAGCTTTCTTT
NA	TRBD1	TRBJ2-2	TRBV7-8	CASSLDRGPDTGELFF	TGTGCCAGCAGCCTTGACAGGGGGCCGGACACCGGGGAGCTGTTTTTT
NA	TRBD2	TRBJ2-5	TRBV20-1	CSAQLAGGILYQETQYF	TGCAGTGCTCAGCTAGCGGGGGGGATCTTGTACCAAGAGACCCAGTACTTC
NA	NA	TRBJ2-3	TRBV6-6	CASSYWREGTDTQYF	TGTGCCAGCAGTTACTGGCGAGAGGGCACAGATACGCAGTATTTT
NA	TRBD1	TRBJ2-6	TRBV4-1	CASSLGQGLGSGANVLTF	TGCGCCAGCAGCCTGGGACAGGGGCTCGGATCGGGGGCCAACGTCCTGACTTTC
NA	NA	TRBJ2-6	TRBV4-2	CASSQEAFSGANVLTF	TGTGCCAGCAGCCAAGAAGCGTTCTCTGGGGCCAACGTCCTGACTTTC
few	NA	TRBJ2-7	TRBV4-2	CASSQVPDPYEQYF	TGTGCCAGCAGCCAAGTGCCCGACCCTTACGAGCAGTACTTC
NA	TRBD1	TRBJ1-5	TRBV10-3	CAISDPGQGHQPQHF	TGTGCCATCAGTGACCCGGGACAGGGACATCAGCCCCAGCATTTT
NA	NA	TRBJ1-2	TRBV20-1	CSARGEGGYGYTF	TGCAGTGCTAGGGGGGAGGGAGGCTATGGCTACACCTTC
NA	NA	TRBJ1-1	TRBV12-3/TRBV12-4	CASSTPRQVNTEAFF	TGTGCCAGCAGTACCCCCAGGCAGGTGAACACTGAAGCTTTCTTT
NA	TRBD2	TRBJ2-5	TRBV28	CASNEVAGGETQYF	TGTGCCAGCAACGAAGTAGCGGGGGGGGAGACCCAGTACTTC
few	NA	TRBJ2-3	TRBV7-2	CASSSLGVEGDTQYF	TGTGCCAGCAGCTCCCTTGGGGTAGAGGGAGATACGCAGTATTTT
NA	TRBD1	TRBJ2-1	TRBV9	CASTRGLVSYEQFF	TGTGCCAGCACCAGGGGGTTAGTTTCCTACGAGCAGTTCTTC
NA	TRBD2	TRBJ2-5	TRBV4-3	CASSQDLAGEETQYF	TGCGCCAGCAGCCAAGATCTAGCGGGGGAAGAGACCCAGTACTTC